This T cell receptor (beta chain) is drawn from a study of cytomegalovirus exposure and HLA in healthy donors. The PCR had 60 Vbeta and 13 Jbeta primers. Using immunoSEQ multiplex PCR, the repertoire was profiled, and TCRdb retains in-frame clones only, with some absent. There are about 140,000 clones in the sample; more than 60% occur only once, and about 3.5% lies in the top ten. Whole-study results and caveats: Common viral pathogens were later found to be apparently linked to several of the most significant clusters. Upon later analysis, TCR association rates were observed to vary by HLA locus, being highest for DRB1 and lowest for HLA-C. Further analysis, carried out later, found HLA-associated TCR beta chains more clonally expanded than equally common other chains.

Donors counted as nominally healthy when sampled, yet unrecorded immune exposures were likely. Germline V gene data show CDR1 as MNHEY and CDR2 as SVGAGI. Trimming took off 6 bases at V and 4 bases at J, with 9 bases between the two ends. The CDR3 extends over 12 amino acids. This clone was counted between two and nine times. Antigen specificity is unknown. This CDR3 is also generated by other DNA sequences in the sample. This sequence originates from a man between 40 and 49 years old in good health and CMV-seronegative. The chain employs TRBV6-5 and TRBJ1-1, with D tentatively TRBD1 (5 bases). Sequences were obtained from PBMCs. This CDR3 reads CASSGHGTEAFF. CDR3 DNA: TGTGCCAGCAGCGGACACGGCACTGAAGCTTTCTTT.